This entry describes one TCR beta chain. Its antigen remains unidentified. Base qualities are not at hand, and no much larger clone is one base apart. This record comes from a study of blood T cell repertoires in COVID-19 (dated by TCRdb to 2019 to 2021). Regarding the study in general: Collaborator samples came from the United States, Italy and Spain and covered acute and convalescent phases of COVID-19. The samples were drawn from two sources: the first 160 participants of the ongoing ImmuneRACE study, and 1,000 to 1,500 subjects contributed by 6 global collaborators. The prospective study material was composed of cDNA or gDNA derived from T cells, B-cell-depleted T cells, or PBMCs. The dataset comprised deeply sampled blood TCRbeta repertoires from subjects exposed to, actively infected with, or recovered from COVID-19. Where available, HLA class I and class II types were obtained from metadata supplied by the sample provider rather than from assay-based typing. The repertoires were made available in a free public database intended to serve as a resource for research on the immune response to SARS-CoV-2. The sample metadata nearly always contained a de-identified subject ID, COVID-19 status, age in years and sex.

General study outcomes and caveats: How much clinical and demographic metadata was included differed by source and by participant, and the metadata was provided uncurated.

The immunoSEQ Assay, a bias-controlled multiplex PCR, was used to amplify TCRbeta CDR3 regions from genomic DNA. Per the original workflow: Within the assay, amplification of reference gene primers was used to estimate how many nucleated cells each sample contained. Sequence reads were collapsed and filtered to measure the absolute abundance of every unique TCRbeta CDR3 rearrangement. For each sample, productive Simpson clonality was calculated by taking the square root of Simpson's diversity index across productive rearrangements. The table was pulled from immuneACCESS by TCRdb, which kept in-frame rearrangements only. Such tables lose some clones; where checked, under half of the loss comes from unresolved V genes, and the rest has no known cause. The V and J calls and clone size were taken over from that table, and D and trimming were inferred from the DNA. The sample yields approximately 50,000 clones; around 83% were counted once. The ten top clones hold less than 10% of the sample.

Each collaborating institution followed its own protocols to collect whole blood in K2EDTA tubes. Collaborator samples were shipped for TCRbeta analysis as frozen whole blood, isolated PBMCs, or DNA extracted from either sample type. The CDR3 spans 15 residues, from the cysteine through the phenylalanine. Of all the DNA, just the CDR3 is kept, 45 bases in frame from base 1. CDR1 and CDR2 (SGHNT, YYREEE) derive from the germline V gene (reference sequence). V is trimmed back by 0 bases and J by 9 bases, and the junction contains 6 bases that no gene match accounts for. The rearrangement joined TRBV5-4 to TRBJ2-1; the junction holds 10 bases that match TRBD2. The sequence was obtained from a human donor in a cohort sampled during active COVID-19. Sequencing was performed on peripheral blood. Here is the DNA: TGTGCCAGCAGCTTGGGGTCACTAGCGGGAACTGAGCAGTTCTTC. The translation is CASSLGSLAGTEQFF. With the portions outside the CDR3 filled from the reference TRBV5-4 and TRBJ2-1 genes, the complete variable region becomes ETGVTQSPTHLIKTRGQQVTLRCSSQSGHNTVSWYQQALGQGPQFIFQYYREEENGRGNFPPRFSGLQFPNYSSELNVNALELDDSALYLCASSLGSLAGTEQFFGPGTRLTVL.